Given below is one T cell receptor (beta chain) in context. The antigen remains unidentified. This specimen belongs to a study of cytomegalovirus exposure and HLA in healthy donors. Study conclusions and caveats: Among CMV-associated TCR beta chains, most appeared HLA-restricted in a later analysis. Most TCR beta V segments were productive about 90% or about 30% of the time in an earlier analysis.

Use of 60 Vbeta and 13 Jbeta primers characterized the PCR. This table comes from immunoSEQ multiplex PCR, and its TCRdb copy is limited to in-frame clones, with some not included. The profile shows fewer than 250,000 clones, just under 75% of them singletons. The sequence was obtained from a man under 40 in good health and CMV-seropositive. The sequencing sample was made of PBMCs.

CDR3 amino acids: CASSGQGAVGNTIYF. The CDR3 DNA is TGTGCCAGCAGCGGACAGGGGGCGGTTGGAAACACCATATATTTT. The chain has TRBV5-6 and TRBJ1-3; 11 positions agree with TRBD1. The CDR3 sequence is 15 residues long. V shed 4 bases and J 3 bases; nucleotides not matched to a gene: 3. Germline assignment: CDR1 SGHDT and CDR2 YYEEEE.